The 11 T cell receptor beta chains reported below all come from one sample, sequenced in a study of cytomegalovirus exposure and HLA in healthy donors. It was with 60 Vbeta and 13 Jbeta primers that the PCR ran. Repertoires were generated with immunoSEQ multiplex PCR, while TCRdb's copy carries only in-frame clones and drops some. The sample lists about 150,000 clones; 80% were seen once. Sequencing used PBMCs. Receptor source: a young man in good health and CMV-seropositive.

The J gene is TRBJ2-2, the V gene TRBV9; 7 bases fit TRBD1. V shed 9 bases and J 0 bases; nucleotides not matched to a gene: 5. The CDR3 covers 14 residues. The germline gives CDR1 SGDLS, CDR2 YYNGEE. The CDR3 DNA reads TGTGCCACCGGACAGGATCCGAACACCGGGGAGCTGTTTTTT. This encodes CATGQDPNTGELFF.

This clone was seen only a few times. V is TRBV6-4 and J is TRBJ1-2; D is uncertain. This CDR3 contains 14 residues. From germline, CDR1 is MRHNA and CDR2 SNTAGT. The ends were cut back, 2 bases at V and 7 bases at J, with 14 bases in the middle. As DNA, the CDR3 is TGTGCCAGCAGTGACCGCCTGCGGAGTTGTGGCTACACCTTC. Protein product: CASSDRLRSCGYTF.

CDR3 sequence (DNA): TGTGCCAGCACCCGGACTCAGAGCTCCTACGAGCAGTACTTC. Translation: CASTRTQSSYEQYF. The chain links TRBV11-2 to TRBJ2-7; TRBD2 is a possible D gene (5 bases). The germline CDR1 and CDR2 sequences are SGHAT and FQNNGV. The CDR3 runs to 14 residues. Trimming removed 7 bases from V and 0 bases from J, with 13 bases in between.

The rearrangement uses TRBV10-3 and TRBJ2-1; TRBD1 is a possible D gene (5 bases). The length of the CDR3 is 16 residues. Between the trimmed V and J ends, which lost 8 bases and 0 bases, there was a span of 17 bases. The germline CDR1 and CDR2 sequences are ENHRY and SYGVKD. The CDR3 is CAIGETRASSYNEQFF. Written as DNA, the CDR3 is TGTGCCATCGGAGAGACCAGGGCGAGCTCCTACAATGAGCAGTTCTTC.

The gene calls are TRBV6-1 and TRBJ2-7; D gene uncertain. Trimming stripped 5 bases from V and 3 bases from J, with 14 bases between. CDR3 length: 14 residues. Germline V gene data show CDR1 as MNHNS and CDR2 as SASEGT. The CDR3 is CASSFSPFYYEQYF. CDR3 nucleotide sequence: TGTGCCAGCAGTTTTAGTCCCTTCTACTACGAGCAGTACTTC.

The sample holds a few counts of this clone. The gene calls are TRBV28 and TRBJ2-2; D might be TRBD1 (5 bases). V shed 10 bases and J shed 1 base, with 16 bases lying between them. Germline loops: CDR1 MDHEN, CDR2 SYDVKM. This CDR3 region has 15 residues. CDR3 residues: CATRPPTENTGELFF. The CDR3 nucleotides read TGTGCCACCCGTCCTCCGACAGAGAACACCGGGGAGCTGTTTTTT.

The CDR3 reads CASSKGLAGYRSHEQYF. CDR3 bases: TGTGCCAGCAGTAAAGGACTAGCGGGATATAGGTCCCACGAGCAGTACTTC. The rearrangement links TRBV28 to TRBJ2-7, with TRBD2 matching over 12 bases. The CDR3 has 17 residues. Germline loops: CDR1 MDHEN, CDR2 SYDVKM. V lost 5 bases to trimming and J lost 5 bases; unmatched junction nucleotides: 13.

The V call is TRBV2, the J call TRBJ2-3, with 7 positions matching TRBD2. CDR1 and CDR2 (germline): SNHLY, FYNNEI. This CDR3 comprises 14 residues. J gave up 0 bases and V 9 bases, and 6 bases lay outside the gene matches. The CDR3 sequence: CARRGSGSTDTQYF. The DNA of the CDR3 is TGTGCCAGGCGAGGTAGCGGGAGCACAGATACGCAGTATTTT.

V usage is TRBV7-9 and J usage is TRBJ2-7, with a tentative D call TRBD2 (6 bases). Trimming removed 2 bases at V and 5 bases at J, with 13 bases between. There are 14 residues in the CDR3. Germline CDR1 and CDR2: SEHNR and FQNEAQ (reference sequence). The CDR3 loop is CASSLSGVPHEQYF. In DNA form, the CDR3 reads TGTGCCAGCAGCTTATCGGGAGTCCCCCACGAGCAGTACTTC. Variable domain in full (rest from reference TRBV7-9 and TRBJ2-7): DTGVSQNPRHKITKRGQNVTFRCDPISEHNRLYWYRQTLGQGPEFLTYFQNEAQLEKSRLLSDRFSAERPKGSFSTLEIQRTEQGDSAMYLCASSLSGVPHEQYFGPGTRLTVT.

The chain employs TRBV28 and TRBJ2-7; TRBD2 aligns across 13 bases. The germline V gene has CDR1 MDHEN and CDR2 SYDVKM. With 5 bases clipped from V and 2 bases from J, the junction kept 12 bases outside the gene matches. There are 18 residues in the CDR3. The CDR3 spells CASSPLIGLAGDTYEQYF. CDR3 nucleotides: TGTGCCAGCAGTCCTTTGATTGGACTAGCGGGAGATACCTACGAGCAGTACTTC.

The CDR3 DNA follows: TGTGCCAGTAGTATCTCGAGGGTATCCGGGGAGCTGTTTTTT. The encoded protein is CASSISRVSGELFF. The chain links TRBV19 to TRBJ2-2; possible D gene TRBD2, 5 bases. Trimming stripped 3 bases from V and 6 bases from J, with 11 bases between. The CDR3 has 14 residues. Germline loops: CDR1 LNHDA, CDR2 SQIVND (reference sequence).